This T cell receptor (beta chain) was recovered during a study of blood T cells in healthy people across ages. Primed by a sample-barcoded 5' primer and a J-beta primer mix, a second PCR proceeded for about 7 to 11 cycles. Every cDNA molecule bore a tag from a template-switch adaptor containing 12 random nucleotides. TCRdb recomputed calls from the 5' RACE reads with MiXCR, one row per CDR3 protein. The table has 550,000 to 800,000 distinct CDR3 sequences, approximately 30% seen once. The authors drew approximately 10 milliliters of peripheral blood from each donor. Researchers isolated at least 6.5 million PBMCs per sample. Germline CDR1 reads DFQATT; CDR2 reads SNEGSKA (reference sequence). The CDR3 is 15 residues long. The V end lost 0 bases, the J end lost 6 bases, and 14 bases lay between the germline ends. This clonotype was counted between two and nine times.

This chain links TRBV20-1 with TRBJ2-2; TRBD1 is a possible D gene (5 bases). Sequencing was done on a sample of blood. The TCR originated in a woman of 80 years or more in good health. This chain's CDR3 is CSAREVAGSPGELFF. The DNA of the CDR3 is TGCAGTGCTAGAGAGGTGGCAGGGTCCCCCGGGGAGCTGTTTTTT.